Shown below are 7 T cell receptor beta chains from a single sample sequenced in a study of blood T cell repertoires in COVID-19. Data came from immunoSEQ multiplex PCR; TCRdb stores just in-frame clones and leaves some out. The data contain about 300,000 clones, about 91% of them singletons. Sequencing was done on a sample of peripheral blood. The receptors here all came from a woman between 25 and 40 years old who had recovered from COVID-19.

The chain carries TRBV29-1 and TRBJ2-7; 8 bases align to TRBD2. The CDR3 covers 12 residues. V was pared by 6 bases and J by 10 bases, with 11 bases of the junction left unmatched. From germline, CDR1 is SQVTM and CDR2 ANQGSEA. CDR3 in DNA: TGCAGCGTCCGGGAGGGTCGCGAGGGACAGTACTTC. Residues: CSVREGREGQYF.

This sequence joins TRBV25-1 and TRBJ2-2; possibly TRBD1 for D (5 bases). The CDR3 consists of 15 residues. CDR1 is MGHDK and CDR2 is SYGVNS in the germline V gene. Trimming took off 6 bases at V and 4 bases at J, with 15 bases between the two ends. The CDR3 region has the DNA TGTGCCAGCAGAGACGAATCTAGGGGCACCGGGGAGCTGTTTTTT. Amino acid sequence: CASRDESRGTGELFF.

The V gene is TRBV5-1, the J gene TRBJ1-4; D remains unclear. Germline CDR1 reads SGHRS; CDR2 reads YFSETQ. This CDR3 is 14 amino acids long. V lost 4 bases and J 7 bases, leaving 14 bases between the germline ends. The CDR3 here is CASSTMEFGEKLFF. CDR3 bases: TGCGCCAGCAGCACAATGGAGTTCGGTGAAAAACTGTTTTTT.

With regard to this clone: Other DNA sequences in the sample encode the same CDR3. The V call is TRBV7-9, the J call TRBJ1-2, with a weak D call TRBD1 (6 bases). The CDR3 spans 13 residues. V was shortened by 5 bases and J by 4 bases, with 11 bases between the two germline ends. Germline loops: CDR1 SEHNR, CDR2 FQNEAQ (reference sequence). The CDR3 DNA reads TGTGCCAGCAGCCCCGGACAGAGCTATGGCTACACCTTC. Encoded protein: CASSPGQSYGYTF.

The chain is built from TRBV28 and TRBJ1-2; 11 nucleotides line up with TRBD1. This CDR3 region has 15 residues. J was trimmed by 5 bases and V by 5 bases; bases with no gene match: 7. CDR1 and CDR2 from the germline V gene are MDHEN and SYDVKM. For the CDR3, the DNA is TGTGCCAGCAGTCGGAACCGGGACAGGGGGTATGGCTACACCTTC. This translates into CASSRNRDRGYGYTF.

The chain recombines TRBV5-1 with TRBJ2-1; TRBD2 might be the D (7 bases). The CDR3 extends over 14 amino acids. The V and J ends lost 0 bases and 8 bases respectively, with 12 bases between them. The germline gives CDR1 SGHRS, CDR2 YFSETQ. CDR3: CASSLVAGADEQFF. For the CDR3, the DNA is TGCGCCAGCAGCTTGGTGGCGGGGGCGGATGAGCAGTTCTTC.

The chain recombines TRBV27 with TRBJ2-7, with D possibly being TRBD2 (6 bases). Looked up from germline, CDR1 is MNHEY and CDR2 is SMNVEV (reference sequence). V lost 2 bases and J 7 bases, leaving 18 bases between the germline ends. CDR3 length: 15 amino acids. In DNA, the CDR3 is TGTGCCAGCAGTTTAACCTTTCGAGGGGCGGGGGAGCAGTACTTC. Its protein product is CASSLTFRGAGEQYF.